Below, 7 T cell receptor beta chains from the same sample are listed, as sequenced in a study of OX40 agonist ivuxolimab in advanced cancers. Data came from immunoSEQ multiplex PCR; TCRdb stores just in-frame clones and leaves some out. The repertoire has more than 60,000 clones, more than 75% of them found once; the top ten carry 0.3% to 0.4%. Here the sequenced sample was CD4+ or CD8+ T cells sorted from blood, taken in a trial of the OX40 agonist ivuxolimab. Receptor source: an adult with an advanced solid tumor such as melanoma, head and neck, liver or kidney cancer.

The chain combines TRBV15 with TRBJ2-3, with 13 bases that match TRBD2. With V trimmed by 6 bases and J by 1 base, 1 base remained unmatched. The CDR3 sequence is 15 residues long. CDR1 is LNHNV, CDR2 YYDKDF, per germline (reference sequence). CDR3 sequence (DNA): TGTGCCACCAGGGGACTAGCGGGACGCACAGATACGCAGTATTTT. The encoded protein is CATRGLAGRTDTQYF.

The rearrangement joins TRBV7-2 to TRBJ1-5, with TRBD1 identical over 8 bases. CDR3 length equals 15 residues. V dropped 5 bases and J dropped 6; count of bases not matched to a gene: 9. Per the germline V gene, CDR1 is SGHTA and CDR2 is FQGNSA. The CDR3 sequence is CASSPRTGIVQPQHF. The CDR3 bases are TGTGCCAGCAGCCCGCGGACAGGGATTGTTCAGCCCCAGCATTTT.

The chain links TRBV28 to TRBJ2-1, with 8 bases fitting TRBD1. The V and J ends lost 7 bases and 8 bases, in that order; junction bases with no gene match: 10. Germline loops: CDR1 MDHEN, CDR2 SYDVKM. There are 14 residues in the CDR3. The CDR3 bases are TGTGCCAGCATGCTGGGACAGGCATTTTATGAGCAGTTCTTC. This encodes CASMLGQAFYEQFF.

The rearrangement joins TRBV5-4 to TRBJ2-5, with a tentative D call TRBD2 (5 bases). Germline CDR1 reads SGHNT; CDR2 reads YYREEE (reference sequence). The V gene lost 4 bases and the J gene lost 3 bases, with 13 bases spanning the gap. This CDR3 is 14 amino acids long. CDR3 nucleotides: TGTGCCAGCAGCCCCAGCCGGGAAGAAGAGACCCAGTACTTC. Protein: CASSPSREEETQYF.

The genes are TRBV6-6 and TRBJ2-3; 10 bases fit TRBD1. Trimming removed 6 bases from V and 2 bases from J; junction bases left unmatched: 5. Germline V CDR1 and CDR2: MNHNY, SVGAGI (reference sequence). The CDR3 has 15 residues. CDR3 amino acids: CASRPTGGLTDTQYF. The CDR3 region has the DNA TGTGCCAGCAGACCGACAGGGGGCCTCACAGATACGCAGTATTTT.

CDR3 nucleotide sequence: TGTGCCAGCAGCCCCACAGGGACAGGGGGTGCCTATGGCTACACCTTC. It encodes CASSPTGTGGAYGYTF. The V call is TRBV2, the J call TRBJ1-2; 11 nucleotides line up with TRBD1. The CDR3 totals 16 residues. With V trimmed by 6 bases and J by 4 bases, 10 bases remained unmatched. CDR1 and CDR2 (germline): SNHLY, FYNNEI.

The chain employs TRBV28 and TRBJ1-5; 9 nucleotides line up with TRBD1. V shed 6 bases, J shed 11 bases, and the junction held 14 bases outside the gene matches. This CDR3 region has 15 residues. The germline CDR1 and CDR2 sequences are MDHEN and SYDVKM. CDR3 loop: CASRLQGASAWSQHF. The CDR3 DNA reads as TGTGCCAGCAGACTACAGGGGGCCTCGGCCTGGTCCCAGCATTTT.